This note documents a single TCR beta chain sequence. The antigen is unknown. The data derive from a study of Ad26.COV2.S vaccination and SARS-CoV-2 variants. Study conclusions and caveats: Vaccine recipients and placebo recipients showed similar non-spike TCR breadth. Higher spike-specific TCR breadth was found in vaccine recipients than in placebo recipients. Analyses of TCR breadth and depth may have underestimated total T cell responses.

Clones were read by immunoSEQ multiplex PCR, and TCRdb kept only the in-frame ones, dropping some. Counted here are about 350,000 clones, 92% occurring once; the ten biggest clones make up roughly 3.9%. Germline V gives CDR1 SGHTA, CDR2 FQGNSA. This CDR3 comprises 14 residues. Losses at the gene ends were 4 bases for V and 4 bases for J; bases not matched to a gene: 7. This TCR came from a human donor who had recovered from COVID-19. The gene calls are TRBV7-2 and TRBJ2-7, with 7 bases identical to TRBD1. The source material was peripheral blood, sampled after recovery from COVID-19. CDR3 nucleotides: TGTGCCAGCAGCTCCTTGACAGGGTCGTACGAGCAGTACTTC. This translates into CASSSLTGSYEQYF. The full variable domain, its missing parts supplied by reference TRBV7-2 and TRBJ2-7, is GAGVSQSPSNKVTEKGKDVELRCDPISGHTALYWYRQSLGQGLEFLIYFQGNSAPDKSGLPSDRFSAERTGGSVSTLTIQRTQQEDSAVYLCASSSLTGSYEQYFGPGTRLTVT.